This entry describes one TCR beta chain. The entry originates in a study of cytomegalovirus exposure and HLA in healthy donors. On the study more broadly: Early released data had approximately 86 million unique TCRs, all coming from HLA-typed donors.

Trimming left V 3 bases short and J 8 bases short, with 11 bases between. The CDR3 contains 13 residues. Germline assignment: CDR1 MGHDK and CDR2 SYGVNS. The PCR made use of 60 Vbeta and 13 Jbeta primers. Method: immunoSEQ multiplex PCR; TCRdb's copy keeps in-frame clones and lacks some. This sample has around 130,000 clones; 75% to 85% occur once, and the top ten carry more than 2.5%. The chain links TRBV25-1 to TRBJ2-1; the D gene is possibly TRBD1 (5 bases). The source material was PBMCs. This TCR derives from a male donor in good health and CMV-seronegative. Here the CDR3 reads CASSDSRQHEQFF. In DNA, the CDR3 is TGTGCCAGCAGTGACTCCAGACAGCATGAGCAGTTCTTC.